This TCR beta chain was profiled in a study of beta chain features in type 1 diabetes. Study findings and constraints: Type 1 diabetes patients had VDJ junctions that carried fewer insertions and more deletions. People with Type 1 diabetes carried modestly yet significantly shorter TCRB CDR3s in all four CD4+ subsets.

Expressed TCRB transcripts were sequenced because the isolated RNA had all been reverse transcribed beforehand. Measured with immunoSEQ multiplex PCR; TCRdb has only the in-frame clones, and not every one. The table shows some 370,000 clones, with 8.5% to 10% occurring only once. J lost 5 bases, V lost 3 bases, and 8 bases had no gene match. The germline V gene encodes CDR1 SGHAT and CDR2 FQDESV (reference sequence). The CDR3 has 16 residues. It was via CD45RO/CCR7/CD25/CD127/CD95/CD27 that CD4+ naive, central memory, regulatory and stem cell-like memory cells were sorted. This clone has only a few counts. Its matching antigen is unknown.

The specimen sequenced was central memory CD4+ T cells from blood. The J gene is TRBJ2-7, the V gene TRBV11-1; 12 bases match TRBD2. The receptor's source is a man aged 30 to 39 with type 1 diabetes. CDR3 coding DNA: TGTGCCAGCAGCTTTTCCGTGAGACTAGCGGGAGACGAGCAGTACTTC. It translates to CASSFSVRLAGDEQYF. The full variable domain, in which reference TRBV11-1 and TRBJ2-7 provide the parts outside the CDR3, is EAEVAQSPRYKITEKSQAVAFWCDPISGHATLYWYRQILGQGPELLVQFQDESVVDDSQLPKDRFSAERLKGVDSTLKIQPAELGDSAMYLCASSFSVRLAGDEQYFGPGTRLTVT.